This T cell receptor (beta chain) was documented in a study of CD8 T cells in Susac syndrome. Random hexamers primed reverse transcription of roughly 0.5 to 1 ug RNA. TCRdb re-called the immunoSEQ multiplex PCR reads with MiXCR, one entry per CDR3 protein. Of 78,000 or so distinct CDR3 sequences listed, about 95% are singletons. The V end was cut by 5 bases, the J end by 4 bases, with 20 bases between. Germline CDR1 SEHNR, CDR2 FQNEAQ (reference sequence). This CDR3 comprises 16 residues. The clonotype comes from a human donor with multiple sclerosis. The sequenced sample consisted of CD8+ T cells from PBMCs. The chain uses TRBV7-9 and TRBJ1-1; D call uncertain. The CDR3 loop reads CASSPLEEWGRTEAFF. In DNA, the CDR3 is TGTGCCAGCAGCCCCCTGGAGGAGTGGGGTCGCACTGAAGCTTTCTTT.